This TCR beta chain was identified during a study of T cell responses to AZD1222 COVID-19 vaccine. Some clones are missing from TCRdb's copy, which holds only in-frame ones; the method was immunoSEQ multiplex PCR. The sample includes some 110,000 clones, about 82% of them seen just once. About this clone: No antigen is known for it.

Study-level findings and limits: Without day 14 samples, only post-peak T cell repertoires were studied.

Pooled samples include second doses given at about 4 or 12 weeks. The CDR3 consists of 15 residues. V shed 3 bases and J shed 1 base, with 10 bases lying between them. The V gene's germline CDR1 is ENHRY and CDR2 SYGVKD. The sequencing here drew on peripheral blood, taken 28 days after the second AZD1222 dose. The rearrangement uses TRBV10-3 and TRBJ1-3; D possibly corresponds to TRBD1 (6 bases). The TCR originated in an adult who received the AZD1222 COVID-19 vaccine. This CDR3 reads CAISETGISGNTIYF. In DNA, the CDR3 is TGTGCCATCAGTGAAACAGGGATTTCTGGAAACACCATATATTTT.